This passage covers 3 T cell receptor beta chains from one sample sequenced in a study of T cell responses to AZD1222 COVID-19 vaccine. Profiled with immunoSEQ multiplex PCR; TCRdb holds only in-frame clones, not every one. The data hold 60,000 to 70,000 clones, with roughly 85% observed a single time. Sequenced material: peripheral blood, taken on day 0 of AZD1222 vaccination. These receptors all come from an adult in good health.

CDR3 sequence (DNA): TGTGCCAGCAGTCGGACAGGGGTGACTAACACTGAAGCTTTCTTT. It translates to CASSRTGVTNTEAFF. This chain uses TRBV6-5 with TRBJ1-1; TRBD1 aligns across 9 bases. With 5 bases clipped from V and 2 bases from J, the junction kept 6 bases outside the gene matches. Germline assignment: CDR1 MNHEY and CDR2 SVGAGI. The CDR3 runs 15 residues.

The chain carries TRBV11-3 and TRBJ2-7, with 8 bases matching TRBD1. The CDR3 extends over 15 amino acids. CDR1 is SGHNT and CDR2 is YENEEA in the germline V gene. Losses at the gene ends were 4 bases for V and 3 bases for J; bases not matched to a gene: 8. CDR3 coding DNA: TGTGCCAGCAGCTCTAATTCAGGGGGCCACTACGAGCAGTACTTC. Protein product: CASSSNSGGHYEQYF. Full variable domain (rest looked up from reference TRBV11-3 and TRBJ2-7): EAGVVQSPRYKIIEKKQPVAFWCNPISGHNTLYWYLQNLGQGPELLIRYENEEAVDDSQLPKDRFSAERLKGVDSTLKIQPAELGDSAVYLCASSSNSGGHYEQYFGPGTRLTVT.

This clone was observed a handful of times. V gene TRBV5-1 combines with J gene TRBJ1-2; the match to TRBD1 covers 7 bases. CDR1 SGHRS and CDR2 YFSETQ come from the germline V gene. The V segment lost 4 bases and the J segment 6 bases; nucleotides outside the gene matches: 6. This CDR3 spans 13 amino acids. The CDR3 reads CASSVDRLNGYTF. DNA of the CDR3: TGCGCCAGCAGCGTGGACAGGCTGAATGGCTACACCTTC.